The entry below gives a single TCR beta chain sequence along with its context. This clonotype was seen at least ten times. No antigen is known for it. Base qualities are not at hand, and no much larger clone is one base apart. These data are taken from a study of blood T cells in healthy people across ages (dated by TCRdb to 2014 to 2015). Study-level background: In model experiments, template switching captured about one uniquely barcoded TCR beta cDNA molecule for every two T cells. To track age-related changes in TCR beta repertoire diversity, the study relied on deep sequencing normalized with unique cDNA molecular identifiers. The donors were divided into four age groups: young (average around 16 years), middle-aged (about 40), aged (roughly 66) and long-lived (about 90). To avoid experimental bias, donors of different ages were distributed randomly across sequencing lanes. Two additional independent replicas of 1 million unique cDNA reads from the same blood draw were analyzed for two donors (one aged 18 to 30 and one aged 80 or older).

Library construction relied on 5' RACE. Sequenced on an Illumina HiSeq 2500. A second about 6 to 11 cycle PCR used a sample-barcoded 5' primer and a J-beta primer mix. A template-switch 5' adaptor carrying 12 random nucleotides introduced a unique molecular identifier onto each TCR beta cDNA molecule. Each sample yielded at least 3 million CDR3-containing paired-end reads. All of the RNA was converted into first-strand cDNA using the Mint cDNA synthesis kit, with a TRBC-specific oligonucleotide serving as the primer. After uracil-DNA glycosylase treatment, a first 18-cycle PCR used universal primers M1SS and BC2_uni_R on all cDNA. In the source study's methods: Each sample was normalized by randomly selecting 1 million high-quality reads, each carrying a distinct molecular identifier. Reads sharing molecular identifiers were discarded rather than binned into consensus sequences. MiTCR, with a Q25 quality threshold and the strictest error-elimination algorithm, was used for CDR3 identification, clonotype clustering and error correction. Lower-bound total TCR beta diversity was estimated with a nonparametric unseen species model using Euler transformation. TCRdb passed the public sequencing reads through fastp at Q25 and MiXCR, retaining productive beta sequences. Each entry is one CDR3 protein sequence, shown with its most common DNA and genes. These V and J calls rely on TCRdb rather than the paper's analysis. The sample table shows around 900,000 distinct CDR3 sequences, and more than 25% are seen once. 17% of the sample is in the top ten clones.

V drops 1 base and J drops 8 bases, leaving 18 bases in between. The germline V gene (reference sequence) provides CDR1 DFQATT and CDR2 SNEGSKA. Including cysteine and phenylalanine, the CDR3 has 15 amino acids. Here the CDR3 DNA is all that survives: 45 bases in frame from base 1. Donors were a few dozen systemically healthy Caucasian individuals from Russia aged 6 to 90 years. Roughly 9 milliliters of peripheral blood were drawn from each donor into EDTA-treated Vacutainer tubes. Ficoll-Paque density-gradient centrifugation was used to isolate PBMCs, with at least 6 million per sample. Trizol reagent was used to extract total RNA from PBMCs, with at least 6 micrograms per sample. The percentages of naive CD45RAhigh/CD27high T cells were determined by flow cytometry on a PBMC aliquot from every donor. On the study overall, not on this receptor specifically: Observed TCR beta diversity per million T cells fell roughly linearly with age, and a significant reduction was already apparent by age roughly 40. Donor CMV infection status was unknown, potentially confounding age-related changes in expanded clonotypes. A strong correlation was found between observed TCR beta diversity and the percentage of naive T cells measured by flow cytometry. Compared with the aged group, the long-lived group had more naive CD4+ T cells, fewer expanded clones and increased TCR diversity, a pattern suggesting age selection. Estimates of total diversity from one million sequenced T cells were regarded as lower bounds and underestimates. Conclusive comparison of naive and antigen-experienced compartments was prevented by the profiling of bulk unsorted PBMCs.

The origin of this receptor is a woman of 80 years or more in good health. The chain links TRBV20-1 with TRBJ2-1; TRBD2 is possibly the D segment (7 matching bases). Sequenced input: blood. In nucleotides, the sequence is TGCAGTGCTAGAGGGGGGGGCGGTAGGGTTGATGAGCAGTTCTTC. Translated, it reads CSARGGGGRVDEQFF.